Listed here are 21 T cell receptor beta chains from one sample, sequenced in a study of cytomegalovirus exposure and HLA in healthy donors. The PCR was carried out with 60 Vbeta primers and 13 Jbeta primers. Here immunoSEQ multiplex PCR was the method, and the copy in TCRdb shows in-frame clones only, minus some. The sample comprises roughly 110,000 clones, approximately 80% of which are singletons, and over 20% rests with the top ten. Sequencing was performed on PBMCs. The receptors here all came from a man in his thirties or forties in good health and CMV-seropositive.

CDR3 sequence: CASSRAVPAVGTGANVLTF. CDR3 DNA: TGCGCCAGCAGCCGGGCAGTCCCAGCCGTTGGAACTGGGGCCAACGTCCTGACTTTC. The chain uses TRBV4-1 and TRBJ2-6, with unresolved D. Trimming shortened V by 4 bases and J by 2 bases, and 21 bases separated the two germline ends. Germline V CDR1 and CDR2: MGHRA, YSYEKL. The CDR3 consists of 19 residues.

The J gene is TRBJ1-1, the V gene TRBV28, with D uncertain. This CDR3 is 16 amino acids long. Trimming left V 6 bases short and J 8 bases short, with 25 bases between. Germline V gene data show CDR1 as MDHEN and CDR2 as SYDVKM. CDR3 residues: CASRPRRGWDNLEAFF. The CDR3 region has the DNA TGTGCCAGCAGACCCCGTCGAGGGTGGGATAACTTAGAAGCTTTCTTT.

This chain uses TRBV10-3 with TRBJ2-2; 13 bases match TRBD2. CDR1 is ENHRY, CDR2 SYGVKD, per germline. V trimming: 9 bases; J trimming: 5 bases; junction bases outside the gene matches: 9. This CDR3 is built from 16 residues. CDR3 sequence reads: CAISRTSGSGTGELFF. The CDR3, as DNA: TGTGCCATTTCACGGACTAGCGGGAGCGGAACCGGGGAGCTGTTTTTT.

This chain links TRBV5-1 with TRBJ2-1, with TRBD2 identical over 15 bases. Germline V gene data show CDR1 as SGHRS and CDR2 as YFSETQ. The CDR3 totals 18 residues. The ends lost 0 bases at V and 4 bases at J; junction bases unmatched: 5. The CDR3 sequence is CASSLDGTSGGTYNEQFF. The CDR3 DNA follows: TGCGCCAGCAGCTTGGACGGGACTAGCGGGGGGACTTACAATGAGCAGTTCTTC.

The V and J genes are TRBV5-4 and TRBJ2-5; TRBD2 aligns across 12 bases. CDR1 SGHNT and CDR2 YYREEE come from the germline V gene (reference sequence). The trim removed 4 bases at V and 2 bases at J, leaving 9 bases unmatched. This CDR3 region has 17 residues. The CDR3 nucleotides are TGTGCCAGCAGCCTTTCTAGCGGGGGGGCCATACAAGAGACCCAGTACTTC. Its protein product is CASSLSSGGAIQETQYF.

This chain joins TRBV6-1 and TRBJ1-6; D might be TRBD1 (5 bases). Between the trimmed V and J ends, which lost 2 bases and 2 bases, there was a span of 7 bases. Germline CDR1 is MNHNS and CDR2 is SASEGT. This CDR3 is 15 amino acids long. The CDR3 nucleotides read TGTGCCAGCAGTGAAAGGGGAACCTATAATTCACCCCTCCACTTT. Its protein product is CASSERGTYNSPLHF.

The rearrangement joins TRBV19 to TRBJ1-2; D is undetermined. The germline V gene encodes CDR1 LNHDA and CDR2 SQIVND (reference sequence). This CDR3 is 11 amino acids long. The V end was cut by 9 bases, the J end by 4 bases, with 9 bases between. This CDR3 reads CASGVGYGYTF. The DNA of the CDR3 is TGTGCCAGCGGAGTTGGCTATGGCTACACCTTC.

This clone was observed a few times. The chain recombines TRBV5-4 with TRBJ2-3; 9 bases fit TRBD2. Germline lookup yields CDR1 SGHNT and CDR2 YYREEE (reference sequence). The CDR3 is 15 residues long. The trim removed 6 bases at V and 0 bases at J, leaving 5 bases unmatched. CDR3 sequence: CASKASGDSTDTQYF. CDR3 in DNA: TGTGCCAGCAAGGCTAGCGGGGATAGCACAGATACGCAGTATTTT.

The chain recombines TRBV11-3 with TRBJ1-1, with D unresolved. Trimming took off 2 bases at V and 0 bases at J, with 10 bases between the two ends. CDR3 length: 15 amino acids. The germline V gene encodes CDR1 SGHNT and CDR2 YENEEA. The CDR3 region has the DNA TGTGCCAGCAGCTTAAGATCCGGGATGAACACTGAAGCTTTCTTT. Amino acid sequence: CASSLRSGMNTEAFF.

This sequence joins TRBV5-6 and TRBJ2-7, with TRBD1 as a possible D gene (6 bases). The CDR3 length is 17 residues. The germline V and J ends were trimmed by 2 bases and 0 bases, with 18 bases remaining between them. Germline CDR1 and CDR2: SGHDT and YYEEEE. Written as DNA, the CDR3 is TGTGCCAGCAGCTTAATGACAGGCCGAACGAGCTCCTACGAGCAGTACTTC. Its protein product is CASSLMTGRTSSYEQYF.

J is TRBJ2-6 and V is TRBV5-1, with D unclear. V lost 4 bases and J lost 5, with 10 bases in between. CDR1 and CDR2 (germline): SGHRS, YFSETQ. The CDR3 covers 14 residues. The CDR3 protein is CASSLYPRANVLTF. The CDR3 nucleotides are TGCGCCAGCAGCCTCTACCCGCGGGCCAACGTCCTGACTTTC. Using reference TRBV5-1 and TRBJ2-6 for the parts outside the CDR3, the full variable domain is KAGVTQTPRYLIKTRGQQVTLSCSPISGHRSVSWYQQTPGQGLQFLFEYFSETQRNKGNFPGRFSGRQFSNSRSEMNVSTLELGDSALYLCASSLYPRANVLTFGAGSRLTVL.

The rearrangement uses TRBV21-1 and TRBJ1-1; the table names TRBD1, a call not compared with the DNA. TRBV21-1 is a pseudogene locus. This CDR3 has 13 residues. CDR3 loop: CASRKQGTPEAFF. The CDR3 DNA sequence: TGTGCCAGCAGAAAACAGGGGACCCCTGAAGCTTTCTTT.

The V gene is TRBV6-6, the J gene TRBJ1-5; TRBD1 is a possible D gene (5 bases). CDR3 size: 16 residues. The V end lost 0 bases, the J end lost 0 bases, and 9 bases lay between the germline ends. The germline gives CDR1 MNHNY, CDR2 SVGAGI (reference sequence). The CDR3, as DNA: TGTGCCAGCAGTTACTCGGGGGGGGATAGCAATCAGCCCCAGCATTTT. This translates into CASSYSGGDSNQPQHF.

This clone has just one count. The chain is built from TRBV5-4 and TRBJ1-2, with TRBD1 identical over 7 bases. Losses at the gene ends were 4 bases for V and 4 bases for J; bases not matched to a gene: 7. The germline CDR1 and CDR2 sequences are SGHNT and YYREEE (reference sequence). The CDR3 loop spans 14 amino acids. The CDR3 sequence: CASSRDRDIYGYTF. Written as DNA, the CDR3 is TGTGCCAGCAGCAGAGACAGGGATATCTATGGCTACACCTTC.

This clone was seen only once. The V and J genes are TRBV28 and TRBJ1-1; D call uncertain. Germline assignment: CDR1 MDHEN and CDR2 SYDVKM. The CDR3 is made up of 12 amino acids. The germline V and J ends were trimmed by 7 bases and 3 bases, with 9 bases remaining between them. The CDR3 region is CASTLSDTEAFF. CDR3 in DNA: TGTGCCAGCACCCTGTCTGACACTGAAGCTTTCTTT.

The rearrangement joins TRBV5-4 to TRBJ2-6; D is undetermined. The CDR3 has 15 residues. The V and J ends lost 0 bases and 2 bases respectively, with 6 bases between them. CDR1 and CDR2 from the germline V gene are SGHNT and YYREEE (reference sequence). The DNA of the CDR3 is TGTGCCAGCAGCTTGGCTGAGACTGGGGCCAACGTCCTGACTTTC. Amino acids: CASSLAETGANVLTF.

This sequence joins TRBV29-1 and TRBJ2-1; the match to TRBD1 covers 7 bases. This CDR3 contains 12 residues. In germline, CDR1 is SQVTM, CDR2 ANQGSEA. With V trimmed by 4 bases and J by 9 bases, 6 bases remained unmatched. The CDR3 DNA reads TGCAGCGTTGGTACGGGACAGCCTGAGCAGTTCTTC. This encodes CSVGTGQPEQFF.

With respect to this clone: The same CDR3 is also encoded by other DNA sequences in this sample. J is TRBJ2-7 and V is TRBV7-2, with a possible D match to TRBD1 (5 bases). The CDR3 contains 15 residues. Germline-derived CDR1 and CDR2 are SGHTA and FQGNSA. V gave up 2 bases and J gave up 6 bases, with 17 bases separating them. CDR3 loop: CASSLFQGNVGEQYV. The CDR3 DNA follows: TGTGCCAGCAGCTTATTCCAGGGTAACGTCGGCGAGCAGTACGTC.

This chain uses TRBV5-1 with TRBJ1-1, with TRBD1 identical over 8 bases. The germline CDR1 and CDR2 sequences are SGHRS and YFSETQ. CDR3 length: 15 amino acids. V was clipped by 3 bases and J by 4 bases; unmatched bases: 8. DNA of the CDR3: TGCGCCAGCAGCTCGATGCCTACAGGGGGCACTGAAGCTTTCTTT. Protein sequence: CASSSMPTGGTEAFF.

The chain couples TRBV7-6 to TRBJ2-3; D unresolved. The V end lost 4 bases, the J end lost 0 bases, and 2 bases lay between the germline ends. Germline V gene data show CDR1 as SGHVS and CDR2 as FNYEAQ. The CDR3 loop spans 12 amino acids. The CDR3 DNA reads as TGTGCCAGCAGCTCTAGCACAGATACGCAGTATTTT. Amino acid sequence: CASSSSTDTQYF.

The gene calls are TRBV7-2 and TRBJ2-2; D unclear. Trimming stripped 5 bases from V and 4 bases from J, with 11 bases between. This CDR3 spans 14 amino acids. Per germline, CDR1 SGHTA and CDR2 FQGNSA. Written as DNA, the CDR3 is TGTGCCAGCAGCGCCGCGCCGGGCACCGGGGAGCTGTTTTTT. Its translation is CASSAAPGTGELFF.